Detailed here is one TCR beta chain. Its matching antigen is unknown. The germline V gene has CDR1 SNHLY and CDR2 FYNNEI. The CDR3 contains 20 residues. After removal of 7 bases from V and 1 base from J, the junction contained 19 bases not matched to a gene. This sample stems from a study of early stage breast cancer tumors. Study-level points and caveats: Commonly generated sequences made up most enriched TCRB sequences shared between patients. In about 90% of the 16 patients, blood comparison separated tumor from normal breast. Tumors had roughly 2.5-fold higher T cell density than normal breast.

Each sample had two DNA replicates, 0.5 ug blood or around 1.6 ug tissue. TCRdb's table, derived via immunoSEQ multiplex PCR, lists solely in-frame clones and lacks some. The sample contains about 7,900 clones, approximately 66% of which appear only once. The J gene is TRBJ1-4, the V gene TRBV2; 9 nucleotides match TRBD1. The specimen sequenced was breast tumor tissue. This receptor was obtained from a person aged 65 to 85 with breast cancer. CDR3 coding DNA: TGTGCCAGCACCCCGGGACAGGGTCTTACCCTTCGGGGAACTAATGAAAAACTGTTTTTT. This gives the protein CASTPGQGLTLRGTNEKLFF.